This T cell receptor (beta chain) is drawn from a study of Ad26.COV2.S vaccination and SARS-CoV-2 variants. Study-level points and caveats: An underestimation of total T cell responses may have resulted from the TCR breadth and depth analyses. People who got the vaccine or the placebo had similar non-spike TCR breadth.

Profiled with immunoSEQ multiplex PCR; TCRdb holds only in-frame clones, not every one. Of just over 350,000 clones in the sample, just over 90% were seen once. Of note for this clone: Its antigen is not known.

This TCR was sampled from a human donor who had recovered from COVID-19. The sample was peripheral blood, taken after recovery from COVID-19.

CDR3 nucleotide sequence: TGTGCCAGCAGCTTGGGGGCCTACAGGGATACTGAAGCTTTCTTT. As protein: CASSLGAYRDTEAFF. The chain joins TRBV5-4 to TRBJ1-1; TRBD1 might be the D (6 bases). This CDR3 is built from 15 residues. V was shortened by 0 bases and J by 5 bases, with 14 bases between the two germline ends. CDR1 SGHNT and CDR2 YYREEE come from the germline V gene (reference sequence).